Listed here are 32 T cell receptor beta chains from one sample, sequenced in a study of T cell repertoires in cytomegalovirus infection. Their specific antigens are unknown. TCRdb redid the calling of the reads with MiXCR, one entry per CDR3 protein. The sample lists some 940,000 distinct CDR3 sequences, 30% to 40% occurring once. The specimen was cultured CD8+ T cells from PBMCs, collected from culture after CMV antigen stimulation. The receptor set was obtained from a human donor in good health (CMV status not recorded). Some clones in this sample may be carry-over from other donors' samples.

CDR3 DNA sequence: TGTGCCAGTAGTATGGACGGCTATGGCTACACCTTC. This sequence encodes CASSMDGYGYTF. This chain uses TRBV19 with TRBJ1-2; unclear D gene. The germline gives CDR1 LNHDA, CDR2 SQIVND (reference sequence). Trimming took 3 bases from V and 4 from J, leaving 6 bases between them. CDR3 size: 12 residues.

This clonotype turned up a few times. The V call is TRBV6-1, the J call TRBJ2-2; 14 bases are shared with TRBD2. This CDR3 comprises 16 residues. In germline, CDR1 is MNHNS, CDR2 SASEGT. V shed 4 bases and J 3 bases; nucleotides not matched to a gene: 1. CDR3 region: CASSGLAGGHTGELFF. CDR3 DNA: TGTGCCAGCAGTGGACTAGCGGGGGGGCACACCGGGGAGCTGTTTTTT.

This clonotype was recorded many times. The J gene is TRBJ2-1, the V gene TRBV7-2; D gene ambiguous. Trimming shortened V by 1 base and J by 4 bases, and 17 bases separated the two germline ends. Germline CDR1 and CDR2: SGHTA and FQGNSA. The CDR3 totals 17 residues. CDR3 DNA: TGTGCCAGCAGCTTAGGACGGTCCGAACGCGGTTACAATGAGCAGTTCTTC. It encodes CASSLGRSERGYNEQFF.

In the case of this clonotype: At one of its ends the junction is not consistent with the germline gene, which may arise from a read error. The chain has TRBV27 and TRBJ2-1, with 11 bases fitting TRBD2. This CDR3 contains 13 residues. Germline CDR1 MNHEY, CDR2 SMNVEV (reference sequence). For the CDR3, the DNA is TGTGCTAGCGGGGGGGCCTCCTACAATGAGCAGTCCTTC. Its translation: CASGGASYNEQSF.

Notes on this clonotype: This may come from a read error, since a much larger clone is one base off. CDR3 amino acids: CASGGAGADSSYEQYV. The CDR3, as DNA: TGTGCCAGCGGCGGAGCGGGAGCGGACTCTTCCTACGAGCAGTACGTC. The V gene is TRBV7-4, the J gene TRBJ2-7; 8 positions match TRBD2. Germline CDR1 and CDR2: SGHVT and SQSDAQ. Trimming took 8 bases from V and 1 from J; bases not matched to a gene: 13. The CDR3 has 16 residues.

V is TRBV7-6 and J is TRBJ2-7; D is ambiguous. V was clipped by 2 bases and J by 3 bases, with 14 bases between them. Germline CDR1 reads SGHVS; CDR2 reads FNYEAQ. This CDR3 region has 15 residues. The CDR3 sequence is CASSLIQADDYEQYV. CDR3 DNA: TGTGCCAGCAGCTTAATCCAGGCCGACGACTACGAGCAGTACGTC.

This chain links TRBV5-4 with TRBJ1-1; a weak D match, TRBD1 (5 bases). The CDR3 length is 13 residues. Per germline, CDR1 SGHNT and CDR2 YYREEE (reference sequence). V lost 4 bases, J lost 4 bases, and 11 bases lay in between. CDR3 protein: CASSMTAATEAFF. CDR3 coding DNA: TGTGCCAGCAGCATGACAGCAGCCACTGAAGCTTTCTTT.

The CDR3 DNA reads as TGTGCCAGCAGCCCGACAGGGAGTGGGGGAGACATTCAGTACTTC. Its protein is CASSPTGSGGDIQYF. This chain uses TRBV5-4 with TRBJ2-4; 7 bases align to TRBD1. The CDR3 consists of 15 residues. CDR1 SGHNT and CDR2 YYREEE come from the germline V gene (reference sequence). V lost 4 bases, J lost 8 bases, and 12 bases stayed unmatched.

This clonotype was counted once. The rearrangement joins TRBV15 to TRBJ2-3, with 10 nucleotides matching TRBD1. The junction had 10 bases not matched to a gene; V was cut back by 7 bases and J by 6 bases. Germline assignment: CDR1 LNHNV and CDR2 YYDKDF (reference sequence). The CDR3 totals 15 residues. The CDR3 DNA reads TGTGCCACCACCGAGGGGGACAGGGGCTTGGATACGCAGTATTTT. It codes for CATTEGDRGLDTQYF.

The genes are TRBV10-1 and TRBJ2-7; D is possibly TRBD2 (5 bases). V lost 4 bases and J lost 5, with 15 bases in between. From germline, CDR1 is WNHNN and CDR2 SYGVQD (reference sequence). This CDR3 is built from 14 residues. The CDR3 DNA is TGCGCCAGCAGTGGCCCTCCAACCGGGGACGAGCAGTACTTC. It specifies CASSGPPTGDEQYF.

J is TRBJ2-2 and V is TRBV19; the match to TRBD1 covers 9 bases. CDR3 length: 15 residues. Germline CDR1 is LNHDA and CDR2 is SQIVND (reference sequence). V trimming: 4 bases; J trimming: 7 bases; junction bases outside the gene matches: 7. CDR3 sequence (DNA): TGTGCCAGTAGTACTACAGGGGGCGAAGGCGGGGAGCTGTTTTTT. Its translation is CASSTTGGEGGELFF.

In its sample, this clonotype was seen a few times. The chain employs TRBV5-4 and TRBJ1-1; 8 bases are a match to TRBD1. Losses at the gene ends were 4 bases for V and 6 bases for J; bases not matched to a gene: 2. This CDR3 spans 12 amino acids. CDR1 and CDR2 (germline): SGHNT, YYREEE (reference sequence). Here the CDR3 DNA reads TGTGCCAGCAGCAGGGACAGGTCTGAAGCTTTCTTT. This translates into CASSRDRSEAFF. The full variable domain, in which reference TRBV5-4 and TRBJ1-1 provide the parts outside the CDR3, is ETGVTQSPTHLIKTRGQQVTLRCSSQSGHNTVSWYQQALGQGPQFIFQYYREEENGRGNFPPRFSGLQFPNYSSELNVNALELDDSALYLCASSRDRSEAFFGQGTRLTVV.

This clonotype was observed a few times. V usage is TRBV7-6 and J usage is TRBJ1-6, with TRBD1 matching over 8 bases. The CDR3 spans 15 residues. Germline trimming cut 5 bases from V and 4 bases from J; bases unmatched to any gene: 4. Germline loops: CDR1 SGHVS, CDR2 FNYEAQ. The CDR3 here is CASSPRTGYNSPLHF. The CDR3 DNA reads TGTGCCAGCAGCCCAAGGACAGGGTATAATTCACCCCTCCACTTT.

The gene calls are TRBV2 and TRBJ2-1; 9 nucleotides match TRBD1. V trimming: 8 bases; J trimming: 8 bases; junction bases outside the gene matches: 7. The CDR3 loop spans 13 amino acids. Germline CDR1 is SNHLY and CDR2 is FYNNEI. Here the CDR3 reads CASGGDRADEQFF. In DNA form, the CDR3 reads TGTGCCAGCGGGGGGGACAGGGCCGATGAGCAGTTCTTC.

The V and J genes are TRBV4-3 and TRBJ2-1; D not resolved. Per germline, CDR1 LGHNA and CDR2 YSLEER. Trimming shortened V by 1 base and J by 1 base, and 8 bases separated the two germline ends. The CDR3 is made up of 15 amino acids. Here the CDR3 reads CASSQGVASYNEQFF. DNA of the CDR3: TGCGCCAGCAGCCAAGGAGTTGCATCCTACAATGAGCAGTTCTTC.

V usage is TRBV7-8 and J usage is TRBJ2-7; D remains ambiguous. The CDR3 length is 13 residues. The germline V gene encodes CDR1 SGHVS and CDR2 FQNEAQ. Deletions cut 4 bases from V and 2 bases from J, with 9 bases between. The CDR3, as DNA: TGTGCCAGCAGCTCTACACTGACCTACGAGCAGTACGTC. The encoded protein is CASSSTLTYEQYV.

This clonotype was observed a handful of times. The J gene is TRBJ1-2, the V gene TRBV7-6; D is perhaps TRBD1 (5 bases). Germline V gene data show CDR1 as SGHVS and CDR2 as FNYEAQ. V was cut by 5 bases and J by 0 bases, with 10 bases left in between. The CDR3 contains 14 residues. CDR3: CASSIQEANYGYTF. CDR3 sequence (DNA): TGTGCCAGCAGCATACAGGAAGCTAACTATGGCTACACCTTC. The full variable domain, its missing parts supplied by reference TRBV7-6 and TRBJ1-2, is GAGVSQSPRYKVTKRGQDVALRCDPISGHVSLYWYRQALGQGPEFLTYFNYEAQQDKSGLPNDRFSAERPEGSISTLTIQRTEQRDSAMYRCASSIQEANYGYTFGSGTRLTVV.

This clonotype was counted once. The J gene is TRBJ2-3, the V gene TRBV6-5; 11 bases line up with TRBD2. This CDR3 is 16 amino acids long. Per germline, CDR1 MNHEY and CDR2 SVGAGI. The V and J ends lost 1 base and 4 bases, in that order; junction bases with no gene match: 4. The CDR3 DNA reads TGTGCCAGCAGTTACTATAGCGGGGGGGTTGCAGATACGCAGTATTTT. Its protein is CASSYYSGGVADTQYF.

This clonotype was observed many times. The chain is built from TRBV7-8 and TRBJ1-1; no definite D call. Trimming removed 6 bases at V and 1 base at J, with 9 bases between. The CDR3 sequence is 13 residues long. The germline CDR1 and CDR2 sequences are SGHVS and FQNEAQ. CDR3 nucleotides: TGTGCCAGCAGTCCCGACCAGAACACTGAAGCTTTCTTT. As protein: CASSPDQNTEAFF.

This clonotype was picked up a small number of times. The rearrangement joins TRBV12-3 or TRBV12-4 to TRBJ1-1; 7 bases are a match to TRBD1. The length of the CDR3 is 14 residues. V dropped 6 bases and J dropped 4; count of bases not matched to a gene: 8. The CDR3 spells CASRGGGGVTEAFF. In nucleotides, the CDR3 is TGTGCCAGCAGGGGGGGAGGGGGCGTCACTGAAGCTTTCTTT.

The J gene is TRBJ1-5, the V gene TRBV6-6; D might be TRBD1 (5 bases). This CDR3 region has 13 residues. Looked up from germline, CDR1 is MNHNY and CDR2 is SVGAGI (reference sequence). Trimming shortened V by 11 bases and J by 0 bases, and 11 bases separated the two germline ends. CDR3 in amino acids: CAGGNTSNQPQHF. In DNA form, the CDR3 reads TGTGCCGGGGGGAATACTAGCAATCAGCCCCAGCATTTT.

The chain has TRBV12-3 or TRBV12-4 and TRBJ1-3; D unclear. The V and J ends lost 7 bases and 0 bases respectively, with 10 bases between them. CDR3 length equals 14 residues. In DNA, the CDR3 is TGTGCCAGCACCTTCACGAGCTCTGGAAACACCATATATTTT. This translates into CASTFTSSGNTIYF.

This clonotype was detected many times. The genes are TRBV7-9 and TRBJ2-1; 11 nucleotides agree with TRBD2. V shed 5 bases and J 7 bases; nucleotides not matched to a gene: 7. This CDR3 contains 15 residues. Germline CDR1 is SEHNR and CDR2 is FQNEAQ (reference sequence). The CDR3 DNA follows: TGTGCCAGCAGCCGGACTAGCGGGCCTCCTAATGAGCAGTTCTTC. Residues: CASSRTSGPPNEQFF.

As concerns this clonotype: This may come from a read error, since a much larger clone is one base off. The genes are TRBV7-9 and TRBJ2-3; D remains unclear. V was shortened by 3 bases and J by 2 bases, with 18 bases between the two germline ends. CDR3 length: 17 residues. The germline V gene has CDR1 SEHNR and CDR2 FQNEAQ (reference sequence). CDR3 protein: CASSLARGDTSTDTQYF. For the CDR3, the DNA is TGTGCCAGCAGCTTGGCGCGAGGAGACACTTCCACAGATACGCAGTATTTT.

The table lists this clonotype with a few counts. This chain connects TRBV9 to TRBJ1-4; TRBD1 agrees at 7 bases. The length of the CDR3 is 14 residues. The V and J ends lost 2 bases and 7 bases, in that order; junction bases with no gene match: 5. Germline CDR1 is SGDLS and CDR2 is YYNGEE. The chain's CDR3 is CASSVTGVGEKLFF. The DNA for the CDR3 is TGTGCCAGCAGCGTCACAGGGGTCGGTGAAAAACTGTTTTTT.

This clonotype has only a few counts. The genes are TRBV28 and TRBJ1-4, with 12 bases matching TRBD1. This CDR3 is 18 amino acids long. Germline CDR1 MDHEN, CDR2 SYDVKM. Trimming at V came to 5 bases and at J to 5 bases, leaving 12 bases not matched to a gene. The chain's CDR3 is CASSLLPGQGATNEKLFF. The CDR3 DNA reads TGTGCCAGCAGTCTGCTACCGGGACAGGGGGCCACCAATGAAAAACTGTTTTTT.

This chain uses TRBV7-9 with TRBJ1-2; D perhaps matches TRBD1 (5 bases). This CDR3 is built from 13 residues. The germline V gene encodes CDR1 SEHNR and CDR2 FQNEAQ (reference sequence). V was cut by 4 bases and J by 6 bases, with 12 bases left in between. The CDR3 bases are TGTGCCAGCAGCTCTGGGGGTAGTGATGGCTACACCTTC. Protein sequence: CASSSGGSDGYTF.

The CDR3 sequence: CASSQVGLNTEAFF. CDR3 nucleotides: TGCGCCAGCAGCCAAGTTGGCCTGAACACTGAAGCTTTCTTT. The rearrangement joins TRBV4-1 to TRBJ1-1; D gene ambiguous. Germline CDR1 MGHRA, CDR2 YSYEKL. The germline V and J ends were trimmed by 1 base and 0 bases, with 6 bases remaining between them. The CDR3 is made up of 14 amino acids.

This clonotype was found a few times. This rearrangement joins TRBV7-9 to TRBJ1-1; a weak D match, TRBD1 (5 bases). CDR3 size: 15 residues. V was shortened by 1 base and J by 7 bases, with 16 bases between the two germline ends. Germline CDR1 SEHNR, CDR2 FQNEAQ (reference sequence). The CDR3 sequence: CASSLVQGYPHEAFF. Here the CDR3 DNA reads TGTGCCAGCAGCTTAGTCCAGGGCTATCCTCATGAAGCTTTCTTT.

The chain carries TRBV4-1 and TRBJ1-2; 9 positions match TRBD1. Trimming took 3 bases from V and 4 from J; bases not matched to a gene: 6. The CDR3 consists of 15 residues. CDR1 MGHRA and CDR2 YSYEKL come from the germline V gene. Written as DNA, the CDR3 is TGCGCCAGCAGCCACCTGACAGGGGGGGTCTATGGCTACACCTTC. Protein: CASSHLTGGVYGYTF.

The gene calls are TRBV7-9 and TRBJ2-7, with D uncertain. V was cut by 2 bases and J by 6 bases, with 8 bases left in between. The length of the CDR3 is 12 residues. Germline loops: CDR1 SEHNR, CDR2 FQNEAQ (reference sequence). The CDR3 reads CASSLSAFEQYF. In nucleotides, the CDR3 is TGTGCCAGCAGCTTAAGCGCTTTCGAGCAGTACTTC.

The CDR3 loop reads CASSKPTKNRGPDISNQPQHF. The CDR3 DNA reads as TGCGCCAGCAGTAAACCCACAAAAAACAGGGGGCCAGATATTAGCAATCAGCCCCAGCATTTT. This rearrangement joins TRBV23-1 to TRBJ1-5, with 9 bases matching TRBD1. TRBV23-1 is an open reading frame whose function is uncertain. V lost 5 bases, J lost 0 bases, and 20 bases stayed unmatched. The CDR3 is 21 residues long.